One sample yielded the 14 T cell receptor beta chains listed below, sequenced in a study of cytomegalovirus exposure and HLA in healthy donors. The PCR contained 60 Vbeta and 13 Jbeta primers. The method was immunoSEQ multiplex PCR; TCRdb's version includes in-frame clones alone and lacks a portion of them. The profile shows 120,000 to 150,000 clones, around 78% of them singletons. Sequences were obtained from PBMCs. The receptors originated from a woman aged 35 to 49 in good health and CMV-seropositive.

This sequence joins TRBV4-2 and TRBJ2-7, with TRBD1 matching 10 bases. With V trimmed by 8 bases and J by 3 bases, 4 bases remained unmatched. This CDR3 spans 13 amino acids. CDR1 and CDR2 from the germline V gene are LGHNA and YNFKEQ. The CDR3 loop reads CASSRDRGYEQYF. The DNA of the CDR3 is TGTGCCAGCTCCCGGGACAGGGGCTACGAGCAGTACTTC.

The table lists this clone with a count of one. CDR3 sequence: CASSLVRHSYNEQFF. In DNA form, the CDR3 reads TGTGCCAGCAGTTTAGTGCGGCACTCCTACAATGAGCAGTTCTTC. This rearrangement joins TRBV27 to TRBJ2-1; D unresolved. V shed 2 bases and J shed 0 bases, with 8 bases lying between them. Per the germline V gene, CDR1 is MNHEY and CDR2 is SMNVEV (reference sequence). The CDR3 sequence is 15 residues long.

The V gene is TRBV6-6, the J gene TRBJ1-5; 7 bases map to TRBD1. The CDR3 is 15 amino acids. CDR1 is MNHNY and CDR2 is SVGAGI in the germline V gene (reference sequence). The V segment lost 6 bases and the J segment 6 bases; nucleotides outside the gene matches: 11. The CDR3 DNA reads TGTGCCAGCAGCCCCTCAGGGGGGCGCCGTCAGCCCCAGCATTTT. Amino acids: CASSPSGGRRQPQHF.

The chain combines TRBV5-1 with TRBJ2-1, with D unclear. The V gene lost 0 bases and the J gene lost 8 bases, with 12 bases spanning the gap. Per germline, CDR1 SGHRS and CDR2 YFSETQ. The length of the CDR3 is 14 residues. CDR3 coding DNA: TGCGCCAGCAGCTTGGTAACAGTAGACGATGAGCAGTTCTTC. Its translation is CASSLVTVDDEQFF.

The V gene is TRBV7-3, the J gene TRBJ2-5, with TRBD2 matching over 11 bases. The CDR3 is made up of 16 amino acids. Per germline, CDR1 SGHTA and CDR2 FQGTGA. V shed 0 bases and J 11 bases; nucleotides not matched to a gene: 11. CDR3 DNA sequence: TGTGCCAGCAGCTTAACGAGGGCACTAGCGGGAGATGAGCAGTACTTC. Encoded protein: CASSLTRALAGDEQYF.

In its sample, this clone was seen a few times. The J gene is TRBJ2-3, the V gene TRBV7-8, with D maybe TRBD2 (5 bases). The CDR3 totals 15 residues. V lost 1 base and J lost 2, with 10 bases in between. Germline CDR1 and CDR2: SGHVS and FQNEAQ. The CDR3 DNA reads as TGTGCCAGCAGCTTAGGGAGGCCTGTCACAGATACGCAGTATTTT. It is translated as CASSLGRPVTDTQYF.

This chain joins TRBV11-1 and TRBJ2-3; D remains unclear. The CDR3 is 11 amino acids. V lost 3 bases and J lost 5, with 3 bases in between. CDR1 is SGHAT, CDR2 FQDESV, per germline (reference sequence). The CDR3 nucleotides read TGTGCCAGCAGCTTCGGAGATACGCAGTATTTT. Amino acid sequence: CASSFGDTQYF.

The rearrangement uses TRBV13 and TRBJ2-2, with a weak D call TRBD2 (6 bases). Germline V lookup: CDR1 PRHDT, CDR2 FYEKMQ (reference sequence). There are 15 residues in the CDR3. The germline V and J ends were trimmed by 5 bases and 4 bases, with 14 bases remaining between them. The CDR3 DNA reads TGTGCCAGCAGCCATCGGGGGAGTGGCACCGGGGAGCTGTTTTTT. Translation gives CASSHRGSGTGELFF.

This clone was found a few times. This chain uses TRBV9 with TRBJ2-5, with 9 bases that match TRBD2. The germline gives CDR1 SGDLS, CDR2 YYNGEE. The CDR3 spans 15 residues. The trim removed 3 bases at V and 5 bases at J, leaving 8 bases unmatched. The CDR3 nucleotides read TGTGCCAGCAGCGCCCGGGCGGGAGGGAGTGAGACCCAGTACTTC. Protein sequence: CASSARAGGSETQYF.

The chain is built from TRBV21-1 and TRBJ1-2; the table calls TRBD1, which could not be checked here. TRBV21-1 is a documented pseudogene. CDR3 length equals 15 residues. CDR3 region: CASSLQVFSIYGYTF. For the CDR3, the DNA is TGTGCCAGCAGCCTACAGGTTTTTTCGATCTATGGCTACACCTTC.

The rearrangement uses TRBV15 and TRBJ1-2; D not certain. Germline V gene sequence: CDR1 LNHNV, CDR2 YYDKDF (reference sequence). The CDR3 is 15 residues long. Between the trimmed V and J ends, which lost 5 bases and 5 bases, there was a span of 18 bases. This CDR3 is CATSLALAGKYGYTF. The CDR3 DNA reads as TGTGCCACCAGCTTGGCCTTGGCAGGAAAGTATGGCTACACCTTC.

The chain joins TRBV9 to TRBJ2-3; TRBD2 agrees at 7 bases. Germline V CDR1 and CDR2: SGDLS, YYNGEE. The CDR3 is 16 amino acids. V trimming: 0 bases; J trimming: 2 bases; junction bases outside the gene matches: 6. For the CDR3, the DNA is TGTGCCAGCAGCGTAGCGGCTCTAGCGGTCACAGATACGCAGTATTTT. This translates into CASSVAALAVTDTQYF.

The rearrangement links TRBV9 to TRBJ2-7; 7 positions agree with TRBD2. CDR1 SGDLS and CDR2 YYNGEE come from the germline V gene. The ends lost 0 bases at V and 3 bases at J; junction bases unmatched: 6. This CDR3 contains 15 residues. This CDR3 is CASSVAPGLLYEQYF. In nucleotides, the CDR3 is TGTGCCAGCAGCGTAGCCCCGGGACTACTCTACGAGCAGTACTTC.

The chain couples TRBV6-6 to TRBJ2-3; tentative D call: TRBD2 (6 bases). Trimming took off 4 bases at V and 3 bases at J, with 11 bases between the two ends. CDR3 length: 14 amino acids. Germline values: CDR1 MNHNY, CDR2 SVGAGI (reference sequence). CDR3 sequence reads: CASSSTSVTDTQYF. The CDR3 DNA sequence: TGTGCCAGCAGTTCGACTAGTGTGACAGATACGCAGTATTTT.